This T cell receptor (beta chain) was identified during a study of response to subunit inactivated influenza vaccine. Findings and caveats of the study: With each seasonal influenza vaccination, the authors suggested, few new T cells are recruited.

As to this clonotype: Antigen: not known.

TCRdb passed the RT-PCR reads through MiXCR, listing each CDR3 protein once. This table has roughly 710,000 distinct CDR3 sequences, less than 15% appearing once. V lost 2 bases to trimming and J lost 5 bases, with 12 bases between them. Looked up from germline, CDR1 is SQVTM and CDR2 is ANQGSEA. The CDR3 contains 13 residues. The TCR was taken from a man aged 50 to 60 who received an inactivated influenza vaccine. Material: PBMCs from blood, obtained 14 to 15 days before vaccination. The chain joins TRBV29-1 to TRBJ2-5, with D possibly being TRBD1 or TRBD2 (6 bases each). This chain's CDR3 is CSVEMGGAETQYF. CDR3 coding DNA: TGCAGCGTTGAAATGGGGGGCGCTGAGACCCAGTACTTC.